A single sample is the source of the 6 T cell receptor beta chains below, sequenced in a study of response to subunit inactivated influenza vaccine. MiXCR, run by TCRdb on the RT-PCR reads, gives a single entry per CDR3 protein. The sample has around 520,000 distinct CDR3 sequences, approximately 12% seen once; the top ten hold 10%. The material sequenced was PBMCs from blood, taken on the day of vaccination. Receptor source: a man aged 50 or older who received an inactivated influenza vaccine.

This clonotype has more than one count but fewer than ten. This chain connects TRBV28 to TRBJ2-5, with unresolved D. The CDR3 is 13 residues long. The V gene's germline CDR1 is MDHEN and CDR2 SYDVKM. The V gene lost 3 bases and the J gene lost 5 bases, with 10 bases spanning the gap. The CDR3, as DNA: TGTGCCAGCAGTTTGCCGTCGGTGGAGACCCAGTACTTC. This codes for CASSLPSVETQYF.

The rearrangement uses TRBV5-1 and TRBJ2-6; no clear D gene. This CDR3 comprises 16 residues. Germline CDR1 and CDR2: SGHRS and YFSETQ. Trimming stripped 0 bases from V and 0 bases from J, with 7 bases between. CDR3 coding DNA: TGCGCCAGCAGCTTGGCAACAAGCTCTGGGGCCAACGTCCTGACTTTC. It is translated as CASSLATSSGANVLTF.

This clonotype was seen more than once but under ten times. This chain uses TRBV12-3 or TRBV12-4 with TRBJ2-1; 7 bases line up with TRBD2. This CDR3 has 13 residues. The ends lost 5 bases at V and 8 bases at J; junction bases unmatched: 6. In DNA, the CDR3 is TGTGCCAGCAGTCCAGGGACTAATCATGAGCAGTTCTTC. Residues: CASSPGTNHEQFF.

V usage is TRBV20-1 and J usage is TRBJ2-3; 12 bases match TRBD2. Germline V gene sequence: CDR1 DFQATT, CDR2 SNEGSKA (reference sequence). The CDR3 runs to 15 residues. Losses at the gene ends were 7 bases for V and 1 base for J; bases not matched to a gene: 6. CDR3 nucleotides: TGCAGTGGTCCTAGCGGGGGGGTAGGCACAGATACGCAGTATTTT. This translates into CSGPSGGVGTDTQYF.

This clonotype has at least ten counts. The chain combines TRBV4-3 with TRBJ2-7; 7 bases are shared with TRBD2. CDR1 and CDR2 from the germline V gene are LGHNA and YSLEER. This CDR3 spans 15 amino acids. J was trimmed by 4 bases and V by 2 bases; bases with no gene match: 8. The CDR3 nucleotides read TGCGCCAGCAGCCAAAGACTAGCTTGGTTTTACGAGCAGTACTTC. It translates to CASSQRLAWFYEQYF.

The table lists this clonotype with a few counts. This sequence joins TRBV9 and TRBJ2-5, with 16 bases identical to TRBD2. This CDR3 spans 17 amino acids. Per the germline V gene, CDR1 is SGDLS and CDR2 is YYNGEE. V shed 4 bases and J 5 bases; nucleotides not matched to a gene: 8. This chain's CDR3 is CASSTGTSGRGLETQYF. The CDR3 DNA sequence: TGTGCCAGCAGCACCGGGACTAGCGGGAGGGGTTTGGAGACCCAGTACTTC.